These 31 T cell receptor beta chains share one sample of origin, sequenced in a study of T-cell reconstitution after alpha-beta-depleted transplantation in children. TCRbeta library construction was performed incorporating unique molecular identifiers. TCRdb reprocessed the PCR reads with MiXCR, giving one entry per CDR3 protein. The sample contains hundreds of thousands of distinct CDR3 sequences, approximately 10% of which appear only once. Sequencing used peripheral blood, obtained 180 days after TCRalphabeta/CD19-depleted stem cell transplant. Receptors originate from a male patient between 2 and 10 years old who had a stem cell transplant for chronic granulomatous disease, so the T cells may come from the graft donor.

In its sample, this clonotype was seen many times. The V and J genes are TRBV5-1 and TRBJ1-1; possible D gene TRBD1, 6 bases. Trimming removed 3 bases at V and 0 bases at J, with 12 bases between. The CDR3 contains 15 residues. Germline V gene sequence: CDR1 SGHRS, CDR2 YFSETQ. In DNA, the CDR3 is TGCGCCAGCAGCTCAACCGGGACAATGAACACTGAAGCTTTCTTT. Encoded protein: CASSSTGTMNTEAFF.

J is TRBJ2-1 and V is TRBV28; D uncertain. The CDR3 length is 16 residues. The V end lost 4 bases, the J end lost 0 bases, and 13 bases lay between the germline ends. Germline CDR1 is MDHEN and CDR2 is SYDVKM. The CDR3 region is CASSSPVLSSYNEQFF. The CDR3 coding sequence is TGTGCCAGCAGTTCCCCAGTTTTAAGCTCCTACAATGAGCAGTTCTTC.

This clonotype was detected ten times or more. The chain has TRBV11-3 and TRBJ2-7, with TRBD2 as a possible D gene (6 bases). This CDR3 has 16 residues. The germline CDR1 and CDR2 sequences are SGHNT and YENEEA. The V end lost 5 bases, the J end lost 3 bases, and 20 bases lay between the germline ends. In nucleotides, the CDR3 is TGTGCCAGCAGCCTCGAGGGCCCTTCTAGCGTCTACGAGCAGTACTTC. Amino acids: CASSLEGPSSVYEQYF.

As concerns this clonotype: A junction boundary mismatches the germline segment, possibly from a read error. The rearrangement links TRBV27 to TRBJ2-1; D assignment may be TRBD1 or TRBD2 (5 bases each). Germline lookup yields CDR1 MNHEY and CDR2 SMNVEV (reference sequence). This CDR3 contains 17 residues. CDR3 protein: CANSLSRGQGLSNEQFF. CDR3 nucleotide sequence: TGTGCCAACAGTTTATCTAGAGGGCAGGGTCTTTCCAATGAGCAGTTCTTC.

This clonotype was counted at least ten times. This rearrangement joins TRBV5-1 to TRBJ2-3, with D tentatively TRBD1 (5 bases). V gave up 2 bases and J gave up 1 base, with 8 bases separating them. From germline, CDR1 is SGHRS and CDR2 YFSETQ. This CDR3 region has 14 residues. CDR3 DNA sequence: TGCGCCAGCAGCTTAAAACAGGGCACAGATACGCAGTATTTT. Protein sequence: CASSLKQGTDTQYF. Using reference TRBV5-1 and TRBJ2-3 for the parts outside the CDR3, the full variable domain is KAGVTQTPRYLIKTRGQQVTLSCSPISGHRSVSWYQQTPGQGLQFLFEYFSETQRNKGNFPGRFSGRQFSNSRSEMNVSTLELGDSALYLCASSLKQGTDTQYFGPGTRLTVL.

This clonotype was picked up many times. J is TRBJ2-2 and V is TRBV5-1, with D maybe TRBD1 (5 bases). The CDR3 runs 14 residues. V was pared by 4 bases and J by 4 bases, with 11 bases between. Germline CDR1 SGHRS, CDR2 YFSETQ. The chain's CDR3 is CASSLSRGTGELFF. Written as DNA, the CDR3 is TGCGCCAGCAGCCTCTCTAGGGGCACCGGGGAGCTGTTTTTT.

This clonotype was detected many times. The CDR3 DNA reads TGTGCCAGCAGAAGAGGGGCGGGAGGATTCGGCGAGCAGTACTTC. Translating it yields CASRRGAGGFGEQYF. The genes are TRBV7-2 and TRBJ2-7; the match to TRBD2 covers 8 bases. V shed 6 bases, J shed 6 bases, and the junction held 13 bases outside the gene matches. This CDR3 has 15 residues. CDR1 and CDR2 from the germline V gene are SGHTA and FQGNSA.

This clonotype was counted ten times or more. Here the CDR3 DNA reads TGTGCCAGCAGCCGGGAGTGGGGCAATGAGCAGTTCTTC. Its translation is CASSREWGNEQFF. The V call is TRBV6-5, the J call TRBJ2-1; the D gene is possibly TRBD2 (6 bases). The CDR3 runs 13 residues. Trimming pared 6 bases from V and 6 bases from J, leaving 12 bases between. The germline CDR1 and CDR2 sequences are MNHEY and SVGAGI.

This clonotype was picked up many times. V gene TRBV7-6 combines with J gene TRBJ2-5; tentative D call: TRBD2 (5 bases). Between the trimmed V and J ends, which lost 3 bases and 5 bases, there was a span of 19 bases. The CDR3 has 16 amino acids. Germline V gene sequence: CDR1 SGHVS, CDR2 FNYEAQ. The CDR3 DNA sequence: TGTGCCAGCAGCTTGCCGGGGAGCCCAGGAATTGAGACCCAGTACTTC. It translates to CASSLPGSPGIETQYF.

This clonotype was recorded at least ten times. CDR3 nucleotide sequence: TGTGCCAGCAGCTTAGAAGTTCGGCAGGGGGGCACTGAAGCTTTCTTT. It codes for CASSLEVRQGGTEAFF. The V and J genes are TRBV11-2 and TRBJ1-1; 7 bases fit TRBD1. The germline CDR1 and CDR2 sequences are SGHAT and FQNNGV. This CDR3 is built from 16 residues. Trimming at V came to 0 bases and at J to 4 bases, leaving 8 bases not matched to a gene.

The table lists this clonotype with many counts. The rearrangement joins TRBV29-1 to TRBJ2-2, with D possibly TRBD2 on 6 matching bases. With 3 bases removed from V and 2 bases from J, the gap between germline ends came to 10 bases. The CDR3 covers 14 residues. Germline V gene sequence: CDR1 SQVTM, CDR2 ANQGSEA. DNA for the CDR3: TGCAGCGTTGACTCGCGGGATAACACCGGGGAGCTGTTTTTT. It yields the protein CSVDSRDNTGELFF.

This clonotype showed up just a few times. The chain employs TRBV25-1 and TRBJ2-3, with 7 bases that match TRBD1. Trimming took 1 base from V and 2 from J; bases not matched to a gene: 9. This CDR3 is 17 amino acids long. Germline loops: CDR1 MGHDK, CDR2 SYGVNS. CDR3 in amino acids: CASSESRDSRDTDTQYF. The CDR3 coding sequence is TGTGCCAGCAGTGAATCCCGGGACAGCCGAGACACAGATACGCAGTATTTT. The full variable domain, in which reference TRBV25-1 and TRBJ2-3 provide the parts outside the CDR3, is EADIYQTPRYLVIGTGKKITLECSQTMGHDKMYWYQQDPGMELHLIHYSYGVNSTEKGDLSSESTVSRIRTEHFPLTLESARPSHTSQYLCASSESRDSRDTDTQYFGPGTRLTVL.

This clonotype was seen ten or more times. CDR3 sequence: CSASETSGYEQYF. In DNA form, the CDR3 reads TGCAGTGCTAGCGAGACTAGCGGATACGAGCAGTACTTC. This chain connects TRBV20-1 to TRBJ2-7; 9 bases are a match to TRBD2. The CDR3 has 13 residues. The germline CDR1 and CDR2 sequences are DFQATT and SNEGSKA (reference sequence). The junction had 4 bases not matched to a gene; V was cut back by 3 bases and J by 4 bases.

This clonotype showed up many times. The chain is built from TRBV28 and TRBJ1-1; weak D call: TRBD1 (5 bases). V was cut by 2 bases and J by 0 bases, with 7 bases left in between. Germline values: CDR1 MDHEN, CDR2 SYDVKM. The CDR3 loop spans 14 amino acids. The CDR3 sequence: CASSLPGMNTEAFF. The CDR3, as DNA: TGTGCCAGCAGTTTACCAGGGATGAACACTGAAGCTTTCTTT.

The rearrangement uses TRBV14 and TRBJ2-7; D unclear. The CDR3 has 16 residues. Trimming stripped 7 bases from V and 0 bases from J, with 19 bases between. Germline V CDR1 and CDR2: SGHDN, FVKESK. The DNA of the CDR3 is TGTGCCAGCATCCAGCCCTTCTCACAACCCTCCTACGAGCAGTACTTC. It codes for CASIQPFSQPSYEQYF.

This clonotype occurred many times. This chain uses TRBV11-2 with TRBJ2-1; TRBD1 is a possible D gene (6 bases). The CDR3 loop spans 15 amino acids. In germline, CDR1 is SGHAT, CDR2 FQNNGV. V lost 5 bases, J lost 7 bases, and 18 bases lay in between. CDR3 loop: CASSQTGGLYNEQFF. The CDR3 region has the DNA TGTGCCAGCAGCCAGACAGGAGGTCTTTATAATGAGCAGTTCTTC.

V usage is TRBV5-1 and J usage is TRBJ1-2, with TRBD1 matching over 9 bases. This CDR3 comprises 12 residues. The V gene's germline CDR1 is SGHRS and CDR2 YFSETQ. The V segment lost 4 bases and the J segment 8 bases; nucleotides outside the gene matches: 3. CDR3 sequence reads: CASSPTGGGYTF. The DNA for the CDR3 is TGCGCCAGCAGCCCTACAGGGGGCGGCTACACCTTC.

Ten or more counts support this clonotype. The chain has TRBV5-1 and TRBJ2-6; D is unclear. The CDR3 totals 16 residues. The germline V gene has CDR1 SGHRS and CDR2 YFSETQ. The V and J ends lost 0 bases and 2 bases respectively, with 9 bases between them. The CDR3, as DNA: TGCGCCAGCAGCTTGGTCTTGGGCCCTGGGGCCAACGTCCTGACTTTC. As protein: CASSLVLGPGANVLTF. The full variable domain, in which reference TRBV5-1 and TRBJ2-6 provide the parts outside the CDR3, is KAGVTQTPRYLIKTRGQQVTLSCSPISGHRSVSWYQQTPGQGLQFLFEYFSETQRNKGNFPGRFSGRQFSNSRSEMNVSTLELGDSALYLCASSLVLGPGANVLTFGAGSRLTVL.

The chain has TRBV20-1 and TRBJ1-1; 7 bases are a match to TRBD1. Germline V gene sequence: CDR1 DFQATT, CDR2 SNEGSKA (reference sequence). With V trimmed by 6 bases and J by 1 base, 20 bases remained unmatched. There are 18 residues in the CDR3. The CDR3 DNA sequence: TGCAGTGCCTTGAGAAACAGGGACAGAGAGAGGACGAACACTGAAGCTTTCTTT. It encodes CSALRNRDRERTNTEAFF.

This clonotype was detected ten times or more. The chain combines TRBV11-2 with TRBJ2-3; possible D gene TRBD2, 5 bases. From germline, CDR1 is SGHAT and CDR2 FQNNGV. Trimming took 1 base from V and 8 from J, leaving 13 bases between them. The CDR3 extends over 14 amino acids. CDR3 coding DNA: TGTGCCAGCAGCTTAGTAGCAATGAGGGTTACGCAGTATTTT. It specifies CASSLVAMRVTQYF.

This clonotype was recorded at least ten times. The chain links TRBV27 to TRBJ2-1; 12 nucleotides align to TRBD2. After removal of 8 bases from V and 0 bases from J, the junction contained 11 bases not matched to a gene. The CDR3 has 18 amino acids. CDR1 and CDR2 (germline): MNHEY, SMNVEV (reference sequence). The CDR3 here is CASRGWTSGNFSYNEQFF. In nucleotides, the CDR3 is TGTGCCAGCCGGGGTTGGACTAGCGGGAATTTCTCCTACAATGAGCAGTTCTTC.

This clonotype has at least ten counts. The chain recombines TRBV29-1 with TRBJ2-5; tentatively, D is TRBD2 (5 bases). V lost 2 bases to trimming and J lost 0 bases, with 7 bases between them. In germline, CDR1 is SQVTM, CDR2 ANQGSEA. This CDR3 has 13 amino acids. CDR3 DNA: TGCAGCGTTGAATGGGAGAACCAAGAGACCCAGTACTTC. Translation: CSVEWENQETQYF.

Many counts were recorded for this clonotype. CDR3 bases: TGTGCCAGCAGATATCGGACAGGGACCTACGAGCAGTACTTC. It codes for CASRYRTGTYEQYF. The chain uses TRBV7-8 and TRBJ2-7; the match to TRBD1 covers 8 bases. There are 14 residues in the CDR3. Germline CDR1 is SGHVS and CDR2 is FQNEAQ. V dropped 6 bases and J dropped 2; count of bases not matched to a gene: 6.

This clonotype was detected ten times or more. J is TRBJ2-3 and V is TRBV9; D uncertain. CDR3 length: 12 amino acids. Germline CDR1 is SGDLS and CDR2 is YYNGEE. Trimming removed 0 bases from V and 4 bases from J, with 3 bases in between. The CDR3 DNA follows: TGTGCCAGCAGCGTAGCATCAGATACGCAGTATTTT. This gives the protein CASSVASDTQYF.

On this clonotype itself: This may be a read error, as it is one base from a much larger clone. The chain couples TRBV12-3 or TRBV12-4 to TRBJ2-7, with 7 bases identical to TRBD1. This CDR3 contains 12 residues. The DNA for the CDR3 is TGTGCCACCAGTGACAGGGTCGGCGAGCAGTACTTC. Residues: CATSDRVGEQYF.

This clonotype was counted ten times or more. The V call is TRBV27, the J call TRBJ2-6, with 12 positions matching TRBD1. Losses at the gene ends were 6 bases for V and 4 bases for J; bases not matched to a gene: 7. CDR1 and CDR2 from the germline V gene are MNHEY and SMNVEV (reference sequence). CDR3 size: 17 residues. CDR3 sequence: CASSPGQGAAGANVLTF. The CDR3, as DNA: TGTGCCAGCAGCCCGGGACAGGGGGCCGCCGGGGCCAACGTCCTGACTTTC.

This clonotype was seen at least ten times. This chain links TRBV29-1 with TRBJ2-1, with D possibly TRBD1 on 6 matching bases. The CDR3 has 11 amino acids. In germline, CDR1 is SQVTM, CDR2 ANQGSEA. V was cut by 7 bases and J by 5 bases, with 9 bases left in between. The CDR3 DNA reads TGCAGCGCAACAGGGCACAATGAGCAGTTCTTC. Amino acids: CSATGHNEQFF.

Ten or more counts support this clonotype. V is TRBV20-1 and J is TRBJ2-1, with TRBD2 matching 14 bases. CDR1 is DFQATT and CDR2 is SNEGSKA in the germline V gene (reference sequence). Losses at the gene ends were 5 bases for V and 16 bases for J; bases not matched to a gene: 13. The CDR3 is 14 amino acids. The chain's CDR3 is CSAERPGLAGESFF. DNA for the CDR3: TGCAGTGCTGAAAGACCGGGACTAGCGGGAGAATCCTTCTTC.

This clonotype was seen many times. Germline and junction disagree at one end, which may indicate a read error. V usage is TRBV20-1 and J usage is TRBJ1-3; TRBD1 matches at 7 bases. Germline V gene data show CDR1 as DFQATT and CDR2 as SNEGSKA (reference sequence). The CDR3 sequence is 14 residues long. The CDR3 bases are TGCAGTGCGAGAGGGACAGTATCTGGAAACACCATATATTTT. Translating it yields CSARGTVSGNTIYF.

This clonotype was counted ten times or more. V gene TRBV5-1 combines with J gene TRBJ1-2; a possible D gene is TRBD1 (6 bases). Trimming left V 0 bases short and J 8 bases short, with 11 bases between. The CDR3 covers 13 residues. Germline CDR1 SGHRS, CDR2 YFSETQ. Here the CDR3 DNA reads TGCGCCAGCAGCTTGGATGGGGGCGGAGGCTACACCTTC. Residues: CASSLDGGGGYTF.

There are many counts of this clonotype. The chain carries TRBV11-2 and TRBJ1-2, with D uncertain. Germline lookup yields CDR1 SGHAT and CDR2 FQNNGV. The CDR3 extends over 13 amino acids. The V and J ends lost 5 bases and 6 bases respectively, with 13 bases between them. For the CDR3, the DNA is TGTGCCAGCAGCCCCACTCGGTCGGATGGCTACACCTTC. Its translation: CASSPTRSDGYTF. The whole variable domain, remainder taken from reference TRBV11-2 and TRBJ1-2, is EAGVAQSPRYKIIEKRQSVAFWCNPISGHATLYWYQQILGQGPKLLIQFQNNGVVDDSQLPKDRFSAERLKGVDSTLKIQPAKLEDSAVYLCASSPTRSDGYTFGSGTRLTVV.